This is a list of T cell receptor beta chains from one sample in a study of early T cells in non-severe SARS-CoV-2 infection. TCRdb redid the calling of the 5' RACE reads with MiXCR, one entry per CDR3 protein. The table shows about 83,000 distinct CDR3 sequences, with approximately 13% occurring only once. Sequencing was performed on whole blood. The receptors stem from an adult who was a healthcare worker with PCR-confirmed SARS-CoV-2 infection or an uninfected control (not recorded which). The CDR3 runs from the conserved cysteine through the conserved F or W. The D gene is left open where the match is weak. Only part of the rows carry a size: once, few, many, or a class if the clone is expanded.

>TRBJ2-7|TRBD2|TRBV30|many
TGTGCCTGGAGCTACGGACTAGCGGGAGCATACGAGCAGTACTTC
CAWSYGLAGAYEQYF
>TRBJ1-4|TRBD1|TRBV7-8|few
TGTGCCAGCAGCCTGGGACAGGTGAATGAAAAACTGTTTTTT
CASSLGQVNEKLFF
>TRBJ1-1|.|TRBV12-3/TRBV12-4|many
TGTGCCAGCAGCCAAGGGGGGGCCACTGAAGCTTTCTTT
CASSQGGATEAFF
>TRBJ1-1|.|TRBV7-9|.
TGTGCCAGCAGCCCAGCAGGGACTGAGACTGAAGCTTTCTTT
CASSPAGTETEAFF
>TRBJ2-1|.|TRBV30|few
TGTGCCTGGAGTCTTGAGGGAAGGGGCGTTTACAATGAGCAGTTCTTC
CAWSLEGRGVYNEQFF
>TRBJ1-1|TRBD1|TRBV29-1|.
TGCAGCGTTGAGGGGACAGGGAGGTCGGCTTTCTTT
CSVEGTGRSAFF
>TRBJ1-1|.|TRBV3-1|many
TGTGCCAGCAGCCAAGCCCGGGGGGGGCGAGGCACTGAAGCTTTCTTT
CASSQARGGRGTEAFF
>TRBJ2-5|.|TRBV7-3|few
TGTGCCAGCAGCCCCCGACGGGCGAGGAGAGAGACCCAGTACTTC
CASSPRRARRETQYF
>TRBJ2-5|.|TRBV29-1|.
TGCAGCGTTGACCAGGACCAAGAGACCCAGTACTTC
CSVDQDQETQYF
>TRBJ2-1|TRBD2|TRBV12-3/TRBV12-4|few
TGTGCCAGCAGTCCGCGGACTAGCGGGAGGTCCAATGAGCAGTTCTTC
CASSPRTSGRSNEQFF
>TRBJ2-2|.|TRBV6-4|few
TGTGCCAGCAGTGCGGACAGGAACACCGGGGAGCTGTTTTTT
CASSADRNTGELFF
>TRBJ1-6|TRBD1|TRBV5-1|.
TGCGCCAGCAGCTTCGGGACAGCAAATTCACCCCTCCACTTT
CASSFGTANSPLHF
>TRBJ1-2|.|TRBV5-1|.
TGCGCCAGCAGCAAGGACAGCAACTATGGCTACACCTTC
CASSKDSNYGYTF
>TRBJ1-5|.|TRBV7-2|few
TGTGCCAGCAGCTTAGGGGGGGGCCTCAGGCCCCAGCATTTT
CASSLGGGLRPQHF
>TRBJ1-3|.|TRBV11-2|.
TGTGCCAGCAGCTCCCGGGCGTTGGGCTCTGGAAACACCATATATTTT
CASSSRALGSGNTIYF
>TRBJ2-7|.|TRBV7-9|many
TGTGCCAGCAGCCTTATATTAGCTAACGAGCAGTACTTC
CASSLILANEQYF
>TRBJ1-1|.|TRBV9|many
TGTGCCAGCAGCGTAGGGGACGAGTTCACTGAAGCTTTCTTT
CASSVGDEFTEAFF
>TRBJ2-5|.|TRBV6-6|few
TGTGCCAGCAGGACAACAGGGCTGGAAGAGACCCAGTACTTC
CASRTTGLEETQYF
>TRBJ2-6|.|TRBV4-2|few
TGTGCCAGCAGCCAAGATTGGGACGGGGCTGGGGCCAACGTCCTGACTTTC
CASSQDWDGAGANVLTF
>TRBJ1-1|.|TRBV29-1|many
TGCAGCGTTGATCCCTCGCCGGGGGCTTTCTTT
CSVDPSPGAFF
>TRBJ2-3|.|TRBV7-2|many
TGTGCCAGCAGCTTGGACGCCTATAGCACAGATACGCAGTATTTT
CASSLDAYSTDTQYF
>TRBJ2-2|.|TRBV19|many
TGTGCCAGTTTCGGGGGTGGATCGCGGGCCGGGGAGCTGTTTTTT
CASFGGGSRAGELFF
>TRBJ2-1|.|TRBV20-1|few
TGCAGTGCTAGGGGGAGCATCCATGAGCAGTTCTTC
CSARGSIHEQFF
>TRBJ2-7|.|TRBV4-2|.
TGTGCCAGCAGCCAAGAATGGCAGACCTACGAGCAGTACTTC
CASSQEWQTYEQYF
>TRBJ2-1|TRBD1|TRBV6-5|.
TGTGCCAGCAGTTACTCTGGACAGGGAGGTCGGGGGCAGTTCTTC
CASSYSGQGGRGQFF
>TRBJ2-3|TRBD1|TRBV4-2|few
TGTGCCAGCAGCCAAGACGCCGACAGGGCCCCAGATACGCAGTATTTT
CASSQDADRAPDTQYF
>TRBJ2-5|TRBD2|TRBV29-1|.
TGCAGCGTTGAAGGGCGAGGCGGGGGAGAGACCCAGTACTTC
CSVEGRGGGETQYF
>TRBJ2-1|.|TRBV20-1|few
TGCAGTGCTAGAGCGTTGGCGGGAACCTACAATGAGCAGTTCTTC
CSARALAGTYNEQFF
>TRBJ1-3|TRBD1|TRBV5-1|.
TGCGCCAGCAGCGGGACAGCTTCTGGAAACACCATATATTTT
CASSGTASGNTIYF
>TRBJ1-2|.|TRBV6-2/TRBV6-3|few
TGTGCCAGCAGTTACAGGGGAGCTAACTATGGCTACACCTTC
CASSYRGANYGYTF
>TRBJ1-1|.|TRBV15|.
TGTGCCACCAGCTCCCAACGGGCGATGAACACTGAAGCTTTCTTT
CATSSQRAMNTEAFF
>TRBJ1-5|TRBD1|TRBV27|few
TGTGCCAGCAGTTGGGACAGTTCCAATCAGCCCCAGCATTTT
CASSWDSSNQPQHF
>TRBJ2-1|TRBD1|TRBV4-1|few
TGCGCCAGCAGCCATGGGGACAGGGACGACAATGAGCAGTTCTTC
CASSHGDRDDNEQFF
>TRBJ1-6|.|TRBV7-9|once
TGTGCCAGCAGCTTAATGACGGCAAATAATTCACCCCTCCACTTT
CASSLMTANNSPLHF
>TRBJ2-3|.|TRBV10-2|.
TGCGCCAGCAGTGAAAGATTGAGGACAGCCACAACAGATACGCAGTATTTT
CASSERLRTATTDTQYF
>TRBJ2-4|.|TRBV6-2/TRBV6-3|few
TGTGCCAGCATGAAAGGTTTACAGTACCTACAGTACTTC
CASMKGLQYLQYF
>TRBJ1-1|TRBD1|TRBV5-1|many
TGCGCCAGCAGATACCTACAGGGGGCAGTGAACACTGAAGCTTTCTTT
CASRYLQGAVNTEAFF
>TRBJ2-1|.|TRBV20-1|few
TGCAGTGCGGCGGGTGAAAATGAGCAGTTCTTC
CSAAGENEQFF
>TRBJ2-1|TRBD2|TRBV2|many
TGTGCCAGCAGTTTGGGACTAGCGGGACTCGATGAGCAGTTCTTC
CASSLGLAGLDEQFF
>TRBJ1-6|.|TRBV27|few
TGTGCCAGCAGTATGGGTCTCGAAGGCTCACCCCTCCACTTT
CASSMGLEGSPLHF
>TRBJ2-7|TRBD2|TRBV7-2|.
TGTGCCAGCAGCTTAGCGCCGGGACTAGCGGGAAGAGACGAGCAGTACTTC
CASSLAPGLAGRDEQYF
>TRBJ2-4|.|TRBV12-2|.
TGTGCAAGTCGCTTAGCGCCCGGGACACCCTACAGGGGAGCCAAAAACATTCAGTACTTC
CASRLAPGTPYRGAKNIQYF
>TRBJ2-3|.|TRBV2|many
TGTGCCAGCAGTGAGCGTGGAAGCACAGATACGCAGTATTTT
CASSERGSTDTQYF
>TRBJ2-3|.|TRBV29-1|.
TGCAGCGTTGAAGTCAGGGCCGGAGATACGCAGTATTTT
CSVEVRAGDTQYF
>TRBJ2-3|.|TRBV7-2|many
TGTGCCAGCAGCTTCCAGGCGGGTGCCTCGAGTACGCAGTATTTT
CASSFQAGASSTQYF
>TRBJ1-1|TRBD1|TRBV4-2|.
TGTGCCAGCAGCCAACCCGGGGGACAGTTGAACACTGAAGCTTTCTTT
CASSQPGGQLNTEAFF
>TRBJ2-1|.|TRBV13|many
TGTGCCAGCAGCTTCTGGGACCTCTTCTACAATGAGCAGTTCTTC
CASSFWDLFYNEQFF
>TRBJ2-1|TRBD2|TRBV29-1|many
TGCAGCGTTGAGCTAGCGGGTAAATTTTTCTCCTACAATGAGCAGTTCTTC
CSVELAGKFFSYNEQFF
>TRBJ2-7|TRBD2|TRBV25-1|many
TGTGCCAGCAGTGAATGGGGCGGGAGGTACGAGCAGTACTTC
CASSEWGGRYEQYF
>TRBJ1-1|.|TRBV7-3|few
TGTGCCAGCATGCTGGAACGGGGTTCTGAAGCTTTCTTT
CASMLERGSEAFF
>TRBJ1-2|.|TRBV5-5|.
TGTGCCAGCAGCTTGATTGCGGCAGACCCTAACTATGGCTACACCTTC
CASSLIAADPNYGYTF
>TRBJ1-1|.|TRBV29-1|.
TGCAGCGTTGAAGCCCACGGACTAGCGAACACTGAAGCTTTCTTT
CSVEAHGLANTEAFF
>TRBJ1-2|.|TRBV7-2|.
TGTGCCAGCAGCTTTAAACCCCCGCAGGGGAATAAAGAAGGCTATGGCTACACCTTC
CASSFKPPQGNKEGYGYTF